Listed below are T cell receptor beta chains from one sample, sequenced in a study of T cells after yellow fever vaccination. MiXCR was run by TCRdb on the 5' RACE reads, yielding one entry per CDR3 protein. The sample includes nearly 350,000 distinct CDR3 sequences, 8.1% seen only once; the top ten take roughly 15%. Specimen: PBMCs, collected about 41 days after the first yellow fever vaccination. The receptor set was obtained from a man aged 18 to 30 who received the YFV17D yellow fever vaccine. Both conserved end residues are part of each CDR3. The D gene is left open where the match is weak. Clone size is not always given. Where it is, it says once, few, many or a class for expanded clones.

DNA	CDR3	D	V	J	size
TGTGCCAGCAGCCCCTTACGGACAGGGGGCCGGCCAGACACCGGGGAGCTGTTTTTT	CASSPLRTGGRPDTGELFF	TRBD1	TRBV4-2	TRBJ2-2	NA
TGCAGTGCTAGAGATAGGCTAGCGGGGGGGAGAGATGAGCAGTTCTTC	CSARDRLAGGRDEQFF	TRBD2	TRBV20-1	TRBJ2-1	NA
TGCGCCAGCAGCTTGGTGGGACGGTGGAACACTGAAGCTTTCTTT	CASSLVGRWNTEAFF	NA	TRBV5-1	TRBJ1-1	NA
TGTGCCAGCAGCCTTACCCGGACTAGCGGGGTTTCCGCGAACACCGGGGAGCTGTTTTTT	CASSLTRTSGVSANTGELFF	TRBD2	TRBV11-2	TRBJ2-2	few
TGCAGTGCTAGAGACGACAGAAGCAATCAGCCCCAGCATTTT	CSARDDRSNQPQHF	NA	TRBV20-1	TRBJ1-5	NA
TGTGCCAGCAGCTTAGTAGGAGGGATGGACACTGAAGCTTTCTTT	CASSLVGGMDTEAFF	NA	TRBV7-2	TRBJ1-1	NA
TGCGCCAGCAGCCACCCGCGGAGCAGGAGGGGCTACACCTTC	CASSHPRSRRGYTF	NA	TRBV4-1	TRBJ1-2	few
TGTGCCAGCAGCCTAGCCGCCCTCACTCTGTTTTTT	CASSLAALTLFF	NA	TRBV14	TRBJ2-2	many
TGCAGCGTTGTCGGGTACTCCGGGGATCGGGGAGAGACCCAGTACTTC	CSVVGYSGDRGETQYF	NA	TRBV29-1	TRBJ2-5	NA
TGTGCCAGCAGCCTACGCCCCTGGGCAACCATTAGCACAGATACGCAGTATTTT	CASSLRPWATISTDTQYF	NA	TRBV7-6	TRBJ2-3	NA
TGTGCCAGCAGCCCCGGTAGGCATGGGGCCAACGTCCTGACTTTC	CASSPGRHGANVLTF	NA	TRBV11-2	TRBJ2-6	NA
TGTGCCAGCAGCTTCCGCGCCTACTCCTATAATTCACCCCTCCACTTT	CASSFRAYSYNSPLHF	NA	TRBV7-2	TRBJ1-6	few
TGTGCCAGCTCACCATCCGAAGGGCCAATGAATGAGCAGTTCTTC	CASSPSEGPMNEQFF	NA	TRBV18	TRBJ2-1	NA
TGTGCCAGCAGTGAATCTCCGGAGAAGCAGTACTTC	CASSESPEKQYF	NA	TRBV25-1	TRBJ2-7	few
TGTGCCAGCAGCCCGACTACGTACCAAGAGACCCAGTACTTC	CASSPTTYQETQYF	NA	TRBV7-2	TRBJ2-5	many
TGTGCCAGCAGTTTCTCAGGGACAGGGAACACTGAAGCTTTCTTT	CASSFSGTGNTEAFF	TRBD1	TRBV12-3/TRBV12-4	TRBJ1-1	few
TGTGCCAGCAGTTTGAATCTGGGGGATAATGAGCAGTTCTTC	CASSLNLGDNEQFF	NA	TRBV12-3/TRBV12-4	TRBJ2-1	NA
TGCGCCAGCAGCCAAGAGAGGGTCCTAATAAAAAGCTCCTACAATGAGCAGTTCTTC	CASSQERVLIKSSYNEQFF	NA	TRBV4-1	TRBJ2-1	NA
TGTGCCAGCAGTCTCAGCGGGGGCAGATACAATGAGCAGTTCTTC	CASSLSGGRYNEQFF	TRBD2	TRBV12-3/TRBV12-4	TRBJ2-1	many
TGCAGCGTTGTATTCTCTGCGGAGGGGCCCCAGCATTTT	CSVVFSAEGPQHF	NA	TRBV29-1	TRBJ1-5	few
TGCGCCAGCAGCCAAGATTCGGAATACGAGCAGTACTTC	CASSQDSEYEQYF	NA	TRBV4-3	TRBJ2-7	NA
TGCGCCAGCAGCCAGGAACGACTGAGCTCCTACGAGCAGTACTTC	CASSQERLSSYEQYF	NA	TRBV4-3	TRBJ2-7	few
TGTGCCAGCCGGACAGCGGGGGGGCCGACCGGGGAGCTGTTTTTT	CASRTAGGPTGELFF	TRBD2	TRBV12-3/TRBV12-4	TRBJ2-2	NA
TGTGCCAGCAGCCAGACAGGGGGCAGCAATCAGCCCCAGCATTTT	CASSQTGGSNQPQHF	TRBD1	TRBV7-2	TRBJ1-5	NA
TGTGCCACGATTACCGGGACAGGGCTAAACACCATATATTTT	CATITGTGLNTIYF	TRBD1	TRBV10-3	TRBJ1-3	NA
TGTGCCAGCAACCCTGGGGGGGGGTGGACTGAAGCTTTCTTT	CASNPGGGWTEAFF	NA	TRBV12-3/TRBV12-4	TRBJ1-1	few
TGTGCCAGCAGCTTGTCCTGGGAACGCTCCTACAATGAGCAGTTCTTC	CASSLSWERSYNEQFF	NA	TRBV5-5	TRBJ2-1	NA
TGTGCCAGCAGCCCAGGGAAGACCCAGTACTTC	CASSPGKTQYF	NA	TRBV4-2	TRBJ2-5	few
TGCAGCGCCCGACAGGGGGCTGTTGGCTACACCTTC	CSARQGAVGYTF	TRBD1	TRBV29-1	TRBJ1-2	few
TGTGCCAGCAGAAGGGGACATTCGTACGAGCAGTACTTC	CASRRGHSYEQYF	NA	TRBV6-6	TRBJ2-7	NA
TGCAGCGCACAGGGGGCTAAGGATCAGCCCCAGCATTTT	CSAQGAKDQPQHF	TRBD1	TRBV29-1	TRBJ1-5	few
TGTGCCAGCAGCGGTTCGACTAGCGGGGGCCCAGGGGTTGAGACCCAGTACTTC	CASSGSTSGGPGVETQYF	TRBD2	TRBV11-2	TRBJ2-5	NA
TGTGCCAGCAGCTTGCAGGGGTACACTGAAGCTTTCTTT	CASSLQGYTEAFF	NA	TRBV7-2	TRBJ1-1	many
TGTGCCAGCAGTCTCGGTACGGGGATCCAGCCCCAGCATTTT	CASSLGTGIQPQHF	NA	TRBV12-3/TRBV12-4	TRBJ1-5	NA
TGTGCCAGCAGCTGGGGGACTAGCCATGGTAATGAGCAGTTCTTC	CASSWGTSHGNEQFF	TRBD2	TRBV7-9	TRBJ2-1	few
TGTGCCAGCAGCTCAACCGACAGCACTGAAGCTTTCTTT	CASSSTDSTEAFF	NA	TRBV5-6	TRBJ1-1	few
TGCGCCAGCAGCTTGGAGGGGGCCGAGACCCAGTACTTC	CASSLEGAETQYF	TRBD1	TRBV5-1	TRBJ2-5	many
TGTGCCAGCAGCTTGGGGACAGCTCTAGCTAACTATGGCTACACCTTC	CASSLGTALANYGYTF	TRBD1	TRBV7-2	TRBJ1-2	many
TGCGCCAGCAGAGCAGGGGGCGCCGGGGATGGCTACACCTTC	CASRAGGAGDGYTF	TRBD1	TRBV5-1	TRBJ1-2	few
TGTGCCAGCAGCCCCGGGACCTCGGACACTGAAGCTTTCTTT	CASSPGTSDTEAFF	NA	TRBV9	TRBJ1-1	NA
TGTGCCAGCAGCGGGGACCGGAACACCGGGGAGCTGTTTTTT	CASSGDRNTGELFF	NA	TRBV7-2	TRBJ2-2	few
TGTGCCAGCAGTTTAGGACGGACGAACACTGAAGCTTTCTTT	CASSLGRTNTEAFF	NA	TRBV27	TRBJ1-1	many
TGCGCCAGCAGCCGGGGGGCCTATGAGCAGTTCTTC	CASSRGAYEQFF	NA	TRBV5-1	TRBJ2-1	few
TGCAGCGTGCATAACGCGGGATATCCGGGACAGGCTAACTATGGCTACACCTTC	CSVHNAGYPGQANYGYTF	TRBD1	TRBV29-1	TRBJ1-2	NA
TGTGCCAGCAGCGCGACAGGGGGCCGCACTGAAGCTTTCTTT	CASSATGGRTEAFF	TRBD1	TRBV7-3	TRBJ1-1	few
TGTGCCAGTACGACAGGGGTGTCCTACGAGCAGTACTTC	CASTTGVSYEQYF	TRBD1	TRBV7-9	TRBJ2-7	NA
TGTGCCAGCAGCTTGGCGGGCCGTGACTCCTACGAGCAGTACTTC	CASSLAGRDSYEQYF	NA	TRBV7-3	TRBJ2-7	NA
TGTGCCAGCAGCTTAGGCGCAGGGAGGTCGGAGACCCAGTACTTC	CASSLGAGRSETQYF	NA	TRBV7-2	TRBJ2-5	NA
TGTGCCAGCAGCGTGAGAGGGGGCTCGCGTGAAAAACTGTTTTTT	CASSVRGGSREKLFF	TRBD1	TRBV9	TRBJ1-4	few
TGCGCCAGCAGTCTCACTAGGTTGAACACCGGGGAGCTGTTTTTT	CASSLTRLNTGELFF	NA	TRBV4-3	TRBJ2-2	few